Each of the 27 T cell receptor beta chains below was sequenced from the same sample in a study of tumor and adjacent non-tumor tissue in lung cancer. A modified ARM-PCR protocol with three rounds of nested PCR amplified TCRbeta. TCRdb re-called the multiplex PCR reads through MiXCR, storing one row per CDR3 protein. Among 95,000 to 150,000 distinct CDR3 sequences listed, 60% to 70% were seen once. The template was RNA from unsorted bulk tissue. What was sequenced was lung tumor tissue. The source is a man aged 25 to 45 with non-small cell lung cancer.

This clonotype was detected ten times or more. The chain is built from TRBV6-5 and TRBJ2-2; 7 bases map to TRBD2. CDR3 length: 16 residues. The V gene's germline CDR1 is MNHEY and CDR2 SVGAGI. The trim removed 2 bases at V and 3 bases at J, leaving 6 bases unmatched. The CDR3 reads CASSYASGTYTGELFF. The DNA of the CDR3 is TGTGCCAGCAGTTACGCGAGCGGGACTTACACCGGGGAGCTGTTTTTT.

Points on this clonotype: It may be a read error: a sequence one base away is much more abundant. The chain combines TRBV6-6 with TRBJ1-6, with a possible D match to TRBD1 (5 bases). The CDR3 has 14 residues. Germline V CDR1 and CDR2: MNHNY, SVGAGI (reference sequence). Trimming removed 7 bases from V and 10 bases from J, with 17 bases in between. The CDR3 loop is CASNIGSGASPLHF. As DNA, the CDR3 is TGTGCCAGCAACATAGGGTCCGGGGCCTCACCCCTCCACTTT.

The sample holds a few counts of this clonotype. The rearrangement links TRBV29-1 to TRBJ1-5, with 10 bases lining up with TRBD1. The CDR3 extends over 14 amino acids. Germline values: CDR1 SQVTM, CDR2 ANQGSEA. This CDR3 is CNNAGQGLNQPQHF. Written as DNA, the CDR3 is TGCAACAACGCGGGACAGGGGCTTAATCAGCCCCAGCATTTT. The full variable domain, in which reference TRBV29-1 and TRBJ1-5 provide the parts outside the CDR3, is SAVISQKPSRDICQRGTSLTIQCQVDSQVTMMFWYRQQPGQSLTLIATANQGSEATYESGFVIDKFPISRPNLTFSTLTVSNMSPEDSSIYLCNNAGQGLNQPQHFGDGTRLSIL.

A remark on this clonotype: Given a much more abundant clone one base away, this may be a read error. No conserved phenylalanine or tryptophan ends this CDR3, so it is likely a read error. This chain links TRBV20-1 with TRBJ1-2; D remains ambiguous. Germline loops: CDR1 DFQATT, CDR2 SNEGSKA (reference sequence). Trimming took 6 bases from V and 0 from J, leaving 14 bases between them. This CDR3 contains 14 residues. The CDR3 is CSATDFTTNYGYTV. CDR3 DNA sequence: TGCAGTGCCACGGATTTCACTACTAACTATGGCTACACCGTC.

The V and J genes are TRBV4-2 and TRBJ2-1; possible D gene TRBD2, 6 bases. The length of the CDR3 is 15 residues. Per germline, CDR1 LGHNA and CDR2 YNFKEQ. V was cut by 5 bases and J by 7 bases, with 18 bases left in between. CDR3 protein: CASSITSQDENEQFF. CDR3 nucleotides: TGTGCCAGCAGCATAACTAGCCAGGATGAGAATGAGCAGTTCTTC.

As to this clonotype: The junction departs from the called germline gene at one end, perhaps through a read error. The V gene is TRBV11-2, the J gene TRBJ2-5; TRBD1 matches 7 bases. Germline V gene lookup returns CDR1 SGHAT and CDR2 FQNNGV. The CDR3 length is 11 residues. The CDR3 coding sequence is TGCGCCAGCAGCCCCGACAGGGACCAGTACTTC. Translated: CASSPDRDQYF. The full variable domain, its missing parts supplied by reference TRBV11-2 and TRBJ2-5, is EAGVAQSPRYKIIEKRQSVAFWCNPISGHATLYWYQQILGQGPKLLIQFQNNGVVDDSQLPKDRFSAERLKGVDSTLKIQPAKLEDSAVYLCASSPDRDQYFGPGTRLLVL.

The chain recombines TRBV11-2 with TRBJ2-7; 10 bases are shared with TRBD2. The J call may be faulty, since TRBJ2-1 better matches the DNA end. Germline CDR1 is SGHAT and CDR2 is FQNNGV. The CDR3 consists of 16 residues. This chain's CDR3 is CASSIGSAGGTVKQFF. CDR3 in DNA: TGTGCCAGCAGCATAGGATCAGCGGGAGGGACCGTGAAGCAGTTCTTC.

There are many counts of this clonotype. V is TRBV4-2 and J is TRBJ2-3; D not certain. Germline V gene lookup returns CDR1 LGHNA and CDR2 YNFKEQ. V lost 6 bases and J 7 bases, leaving 17 bases between the germline ends. The CDR3 spans 14 residues. CDR3 in DNA: TGTGCCAGCAGTGAGACGGTGGCGGTTAATACGCAGTATTTT. Protein sequence: CASSETVAVNTQYF.

As for this clonotype: A much larger clonotype is one base distant, so this may be a read error. This chain links TRBV12-3 or TRBV12-4 with TRBJ2-1; D could derive from TRBD1 or TRBD2 (6 bases each). The CDR3 sequence is 15 residues long. CDR3 sequence: CASRSRGTLYNELFF. CDR3 nucleotides: TGTGCCAGCAGATCTCGCGGGACACTATACAATGAGCTGTTCTTC.

This clonotype was picked up one time. This may be a read error: a much more frequent sequence differs by one nucleotide. The chain has TRBV29-1 and TRBJ2-6; D is possibly TRBD1 (5 bases). The V gene's germline CDR1 is SQVTM and CDR2 ANQGSEA. There are 14 residues in the CDR3. V was cut by 1 base and J by 5 bases, with 9 bases left in between. The CDR3 is CSVEGGAWANVLTF. The CDR3 DNA reads TGCAGCGTTGAAGGGGGCGCTTGGGCCAACGTCCTGACTTTC.

At least ten counts were recorded for this clonotype. V and J are TRBV24-1 and TRBJ2-3, with TRBD1 identical over 7 bases. This CDR3 is built from 13 residues. V trimming: 7 bases; J trimming: 5 bases; junction bases outside the gene matches: 5. Per the germline V gene, CDR1 is KGHDR and CDR2 is SFDVKD. The CDR3 coding sequence is TGTGCCACCAGCAAGGGGGCCGGAGATACGCAGTATTTT. This sequence encodes CATSKGAGDTQYF.

As regards this clonotype: With a much larger clone just one base away, this may be a read error. The chain links TRBV20-1 to TRBJ1-5; D is unresolved. The CDR3 consists of 14 residues. Germline assignment: CDR1 DFQATT and CDR2 SNEGSKA (reference sequence). For the CDR3, the DNA is TGCAGTACTAGAGCTGGGGATAGCAATCAGCCCCAGCATTTT. It encodes CSTRAGDSNQPQHF.

To note about this clonotype: An end of the junction does not agree with germline; a read error may underlie this. The J gene is TRBJ2-7, the V gene TRBV6-2 or TRBV6-3, with TRBD2 matching over 9 bases. The CDR3 covers 16 residues. Per germline, CDR1 MNHEY and CDR2 SVGEGT. In DNA, the CDR3 is TGTGTCAGCATCACCTCCGGAGCGGGGGGTACCTACGAGCAGTACTTC. It translates to CVSITSGAGGTYEQYF.

Turning to this clonotype: This could be a read error, since a much larger clone is one nucleotide away. This CDR3 is missing its conserved last phenylalanine or tryptophan, likely due to a read error. The chain employs TRBV4-3 and TRBJ1-5, with unresolved D. The CDR3 has 15 residues. V shed 2 bases and J shed 6 bases, with 14 bases lying between them. The germline CDR1 and CDR2 sequences are LGHNA and YSLEER. CDR3 protein: CASSQRAQAGQPQHC. In DNA, the CDR3 is TGCGCCAGCAGCCAACGGGCTCAGGCTGGTCAGCCCCAGCATTGT.

The sample holds many counts of this clonotype. This chain joins TRBV6-1 and TRBJ2-2; the D gene is possibly TRBD2 (6 bases). Trimming pared 0 bases from V and 5 bases from J, leaving 10 bases between. The CDR3 contains 15 residues. Germline-derived CDR1 and CDR2 are MNHNS and SASEGT. The CDR3 bases are TGTGCCAGCAGTGAAGCCGACCGGGAGACCGGGGAGCTGTTTTTT. This gives the protein CASSEADRETGELFF.

A note on this clonotype: At one end the junction does not follow the germline gene, possibly because of a read error. The V gene is TRBV11-1, the J gene TRBJ2-5, with TRBD1 as a possible D gene (7 bases). The CDR3 has 14 residues. Germline values: CDR1 SGHAT, CDR2 FQDESV (reference sequence). CDR3 sequence: CASSISRTGGTQYF. The CDR3 region has the DNA TGTGCCAGCAGCATTTCCCGGACAGGCGGGACCCAATACTTC.

About this clonotype: One end of the junction does not line up with germline, which may come from a read error. This rearrangement joins TRBV11-2 to TRBJ2-6, with unresolved D. The CDR3 length is 16 residues. The germline CDR1 and CDR2 sequences are SGHAT and FQNNGV. The CDR3 sequence is CASTLGVGSGANVLTF. DNA of the CDR3: TGTGCCAGCACCTTAGGTGTAGGGTCAGGGGCCAACGTCCTGACTTTC.

This clonotype was detected only once. At one boundary the junction diverges from the germline segment, which might be a read error. The rearrangement links TRBV20-1 to TRBJ2-5, with a tentative D call TRBD2 (5 bases). Germline CDR1 DFQATT, CDR2 SNEGSKA (reference sequence). The CDR3 contains 14 residues. The CDR3 loop reads CCARAWQTGETQYF. For the CDR3, the DNA is TGCTGTGCTAGAGCATGGCAAACGGGGGAGACCCAGTACTTC.

This clonotype was counted many times. The genes are TRBV6-6 and TRBJ2-5; 11 nucleotides line up with TRBD1. V gave up 1 base and J gave up 3 bases; unmatched junction bases: 4. CDR1 is MNHNY, CDR2 SVGAGI, per germline (reference sequence). This CDR3 comprises 16 residues. The DNA of the CDR3 is TGTGCCAGCAGTTACTACGGGACAGGGGGAGAAGAGACCCAGTACTTC. It codes for CASSYYGTGGEETQYF.

Comments on this clonotype: Germline and junction disagree at one end, which may indicate a read error. V is TRBV12-3 or TRBV12-4 and J is TRBJ2-1; the match to TRBD1 covers 10 bases. The CDR3 has 14 residues. The DNA for the CDR3 is TGTGCCAGCAGTCGAGACAGGGGGCCCAATAAGCAGTTCTTC. This encodes CASSRDRGPNKQFF.

This clonotype turned up a few times. This sequence joins TRBV7-3 and TRBJ2-7, with D perhaps given as TRBD1 or TRBD2 (5 bases each). The V and J ends lost 0 bases and 10 bases respectively, with 16 bases between them. This CDR3 has 14 amino acids. Germline V gene data show CDR1 as SGHTA and CDR2 as FQGTGA. This CDR3 reads CASSLTGTGGRQYF. In nucleotides, the CDR3 is TGTGCCAGCAGCTTAACCGGGACGGGTGGGCGACAGTACTTC.

As regards this clonotype: This likely comes from a read error, as the CDR3 has no conserved phenylalanine or tryptophan at its end. The chain carries TRBV12-3 or TRBV12-4 and TRBJ2-7; tentative D call: TRBD2 (6 bases). The CDR3 is 15 residues long. The CDR3 reads CVSSLRLTRSYEQYL. As DNA, the CDR3 is TGTGTCAGCAGTTTGAGGTTGACTAGGTCCTACGAGCAGTACTTA.

Remarks on this clonotype: Compared with germline, one end of the junction differs, possibly owing to a read error. This sequence joins TRBV6-2 or TRBV6-3 and TRBJ1-3; 7 nucleotides match TRBD1. The CDR3 loop spans 14 amino acids. The germline V gene encodes CDR1 MNHEY and CDR2 SVGEGT. CDR3 in DNA: TGTGACAGCAGTTACTCGGGACAGGGAAACACCATATATTTT. It codes for CDSSYSGQGNTIYF.

Turning to this clonotype: With a much larger clone just one base away, this may be a read error. The rearrangement uses TRBV12-3 or TRBV12-4 and TRBJ2-1, with 7 positions matching TRBD1. There are 12 residues in the CDR3. Trimming cost V 5 bases and J 10 bases; bases outside gene matches: 5. In DNA form, the CDR3 reads TGTGCCAGCAGTCCATGGGACAGAGAGCAGTTCTTC. Its translation is CASSPWDREQFF.

To note about this clonotype: This may be a read error, as it is one base from a much larger clone. The chain uses TRBV12-3 or TRBV12-4 and TRBJ1-1; the match to TRBD1 covers 9 bases. CDR3 size: 14 residues. CDR3 DNA: TGTGCCGGCAGAGAGACAGGGGGGACAGGTGAAGCTTTCTTT. Encoded protein: CAGRETGGTGEAFF.

With respect to this clonotype: This may be a read error: a much more frequent sequence differs by one nucleotide. The chain links TRBV29-1 to TRBJ1-1; D is perhaps TRBD1 (6 bases). The CDR3 loop spans 13 amino acids. Germline-derived CDR1 and CDR2 are SQVTM and ANQGSEA. The CDR3 sequence: CSVRDTFNTEALF. DNA for the CDR3: TGCAGCGTCAGGGACACCTTCAACACTGAAGCTTTATTT.

The chain carries TRBV24-1 and TRBJ2-2; the D gene is possibly TRBD2 (5 bases). Germline assignment: CDR1 KGHDR and CDR2 SFDVKD. V dropped 9 bases and J dropped 3 bases, with 16 bases sitting between them. The CDR3 sequence is 15 residues long. The CDR3 here is CATSDRVRDTGELFF. The CDR3 DNA is TGTGCCACCTCCGATCGGGTGCGGGACACCGGGGAGCTGTTTTTT.